The 18 T cell receptor beta chains listed next were all sequenced from one sample in a study of blood T cell repertoires in COVID-19. Sequencing used immunoSEQ multiplex PCR; TCRdb keeps in-frame clones, though not all of them. Of roughly 410,000 clones listed, roughly 90% were seen once; the top ten hold around 1.3%. Sequencing was done on a sample of peripheral blood. These receptors were collected from a man in his forties with acute or convalescent COVID-19.

The genes are TRBV28 and TRBJ1-1; TRBD1 agrees at 9 bases. Germline V gene data show CDR1 as MDHEN and CDR2 as SYDVKM. The CDR3 runs 15 residues. V was clipped by 3 bases and J by 3 bases; unmatched bases: 5. This CDR3 is CASSLGTGSDTEAFF. For the CDR3, the DNA is TGTGCCAGCAGTTTGGGGACAGGGAGCGACACTGAAGCTTTCTTT.

This clone was counted a few times. The rearrangement uses TRBV4-1 and TRBJ1-5; 7 bases align to TRBD1. J gave up 2 bases and V 4 bases, and 8 bases lay outside the gene matches. CDR3 length: 16 residues. The germline gives CDR1 MGHRA, CDR2 YSYEKL. CDR3 DNA: TGCGCCAGCAGCCTACTCGACAGGGTGGGCAATCAGCCCCAGCATTTT. Its translation: CASSLLDRVGNQPQHF.

This chain joins TRBV15 and TRBJ1-1; D is unclear. The V end was cut by 9 bases, the J end by 1 base, with 15 bases between. CDR1 LNHNV and CDR2 YYDKDF come from the germline V gene (reference sequence). The CDR3 is 14 amino acids. CDR3 nucleotides: TGTGCCACTTCTCGCGACATCTCGAACACTGAAGCTTTCTTT. Amino acid sequence: CATSRDISNTEAFF.

CDR3 in amino acids: CASSAKPGHSSGNTIYF. The DNA of the CDR3 is TGTGCCAGCAGCGCAAAGCCGGGACACAGCTCTGGAAACACCATATATTTT. The chain is built from TRBV9 and TRBJ1-3, with TRBD1 as a possible D gene (6 bases). V dropped 3 bases and J dropped 0 bases, with 16 bases sitting between them. The CDR3 covers 17 residues. From germline, CDR1 is SGDLS and CDR2 YYNGEE.

A remark on this clone: Other DNA sequences in this specimen translate into the identical CDR3. The CDR3 spells CASSVGAGAGETQYF. For the CDR3, the DNA is TGTGCCAGCAGCGTAGGAGCGGGGGCAGGGGAGACCCAGTACTTC. The chain recombines TRBV9 with TRBJ2-5; TRBD2 agrees at 8 bases. V was pared by 0 bases and J by 5 bases, with 6 bases of the junction left unmatched. CDR1 and CDR2 from the germline V gene are SGDLS and YYNGEE. The CDR3 is 15 residues long. Using reference TRBV9 and TRBJ2-5 for the parts outside the CDR3, the full variable domain is DSGVTQTPKHLITATGQRVTLRCSPRSGDLSVYWYQQSLDQGLQFLIQYYNGEERAKGNILERFSAQQFPDLHSELNLSSLELGDSALYFCASSVGAGAGETQYFGPGTRLLVL.

This chain links TRBV18 with TRBJ1-2; no firm D call. Per germline, CDR1 KGHSH and CDR2 LQKENI. The CDR3 has 15 residues. V lost 3 bases to trimming and J lost 0 bases, with 11 bases between them. This CDR3 is CASSPATQTNYGYTF. The CDR3 bases are TGTGCCAGCTCACCCGCCACACAGACTAACTATGGCTACACCTTC. Complete variable domain (other parts from reference TRBV18 and TRBJ1-2): NAGVMQNPRHLVRRRGQEARLRCSPMKGHSHVYWYRQLPEEGLKFMVYLQKENIIDESGMPKERFSAEFPKEGPSILRIQQVVRGDSAAYFCASSPATQTNYGYTFGSGTRLTVV.

Only one count was recorded for this clone. The genes are TRBV25-1 and TRBJ2-7; the match to TRBD2 covers 7 bases. Trimming cost V 9 bases and J 7 bases; bases outside gene matches: 12. CDR1 is MGHDK, CDR2 SYGVNS, per germline. CDR3 length equals 13 residues. The chain's CDR3 is CASIGAGVREQYF. DNA for the CDR3: TGTGCCAGTATAGGGGCGGGAGTGCGAGAGCAGTACTTC.

This chain links TRBV5-1 with TRBJ2-7, with D perhaps TRBD2 (5 bases). CDR1 SGHRS and CDR2 YFSETQ come from the germline V gene. V lost 7 bases, J lost 2 bases, and 22 bases lay in between. This CDR3 region has 16 residues. This CDR3 is CASSLREPLKPYEQYF. The DNA of the CDR3 is TGCGCCAGCTCGTTAAGGGAGCCGCTTAAACCCTACGAGCAGTACTTC.

The chain is built from TRBV7-9 and TRBJ1-1; D perhaps matches TRBD1 (6 bases). Germline V gene data show CDR1 as SEHNR and CDR2 as FQNEAQ (reference sequence). The CDR3 sequence is 11 residues long. The CDR3 loop is CAGGANTEAFF. The CDR3 DNA sequence: TGTGCAGGGGGAGCGAACACTGAAGCTTTCTTT.

CDR3 coding DNA: TGTGCCAGCAGTGAATTGGGACAGGGGGCCGGGGAGCTGTTTTTT. Its protein product is CASSELGQGAGELFF. The chain is built from TRBV2 and TRBJ2-2; 11 positions agree with TRBD1. The CDR3 has 15 amino acids. Per germline, CDR1 SNHLY and CDR2 FYNNEI. J gave up 6 bases and V 2 bases, and 2 bases lay outside the gene matches.

The chain combines TRBV7-8 with TRBJ2-2; D gene uncertain. The length of the CDR3 is 13 residues. Germline CDR1 and CDR2: SGHVS and FQNEAQ. Trimming stripped 2 bases from V and 5 bases from J, with 6 bases between. CDR3 DNA sequence: TGTGCCAGCAGCTTAATCCGGACCGGGGAGCTGTTTTTT. Translated, it gives CASSLIRTGELFF.

The rearrangement uses TRBV28 and TRBJ2-1; D might be TRBD1 (5 bases). CDR3 length equals 13 residues. Trimming shortened V by 6 bases and J by 16 bases, and 22 bases separated the two germline ends. Germline lookup yields CDR1 MDHEN and CDR2 SYDVKM. CDR3 amino acids: CASSSSPGRVRFF. In DNA form, the CDR3 reads TGTGCCAGCAGCTCCTCGCCCGGCAGGGTTCGATTCTTC.

This chain uses TRBV11-2 with TRBJ2-2; TRBD1 might be the D (5 bases). CDR1 and CDR2 from the germline V gene are SGHAT and FQNNGV. This CDR3 is 18 amino acids long. The V end lost 5 bases, the J end lost 0 bases, and 19 bases lay between the germline ends. The DNA of the CDR3 is TGTGCCAGCAGCCGGACCGCCAACAGGATAGCGAACACCGGGGAGCTGTTTTTT. Translation: CASSRTANRIANTGELFF.

J is TRBJ2-5 and V is TRBV28; TRBD2 is a possible D gene (6 bases). V lost 8 bases and J lost 3, with 19 bases in between. The CDR3 loop spans 15 amino acids. Germline V gene data show CDR1 as MDHEN and CDR2 as SYDVKM. DNA of the CDR3: TGTGCCAGCCTGAAAGTGAGAACTAGCAAAGAGACCCAGTACTTC. It translates to CASLKVRTSKETQYF.

V and J are TRBV29-1 and TRBJ2-1; D perhaps matches TRBD1 (5 bases). This CDR3 region has 16 residues. Deletions cut 3 bases from V and 4 bases from J, with 19 bases between. Germline CDR1 and CDR2: SQVTM and ANQGSEA. The CDR3 loop reads CSVDRGGLSRYNEQFF. DNA for the CDR3: TGCAGCGTTGATAGGGGCGGCCTCTCTAGATACAATGAGCAGTTCTTC.

The V call is TRBV9, the J call TRBJ2-5; 7 positions match TRBD2. Germline V gene lookup returns CDR1 SGDLS and CDR2 YYNGEE. CDR3 length: 14 residues. V shed 0 bases and J 4 bases; nucleotides not matched to a gene: 3. The CDR3 sequence is CASSVVASGETQYF. In DNA form, the CDR3 reads TGTGCCAGCAGCGTAGTGGCTAGCGGAGAGACCCAGTACTTC.

The genes are TRBV5-6 and TRBJ1-2, with D unresolved. Germline V gene lookup returns CDR1 SGHDT and CDR2 YYEEEE. The CDR3 is 12 residues long. V lost 1 base to trimming and J lost 5 bases, with 6 bases between them. The CDR3 nucleotides read TGTGCCAGCAGCTTGACTGATTATGGCTACACCTTC. Protein sequence: CASSLTDYGYTF.

This clone was detected only once. The chain has TRBV4-1 and TRBJ1-4, with a tentative D call TRBD1 (6 bases). The CDR3 covers 14 residues. Looked up from germline, CDR1 is MGHRA and CDR2 is YSYEKL. Trimming removed 2 bases from V and 8 bases from J, with 12 bases in between. CDR3 nucleotides: TGCGCCAGCAGCCAACCAGGGGACTACGAAAAACTGTTTTTT. It yields the protein CASSQPGDYEKLFF.